This T cell receptor beta chain was identified during a study of glioma-infiltrating T cells. Study as a whole: WHO grade II oligodendrogliomas or astrocytomas, plus non-recurrent WHO grade IV glioblastomas, were sampled. Sequencing aimed for about 4.5- to 11-fold coverage of about a million peripheral T cells.

Study results and caveats: Above-expected tissue-blood divergence occurred in all gliomas, most in low-grade ones. Very few CDR3 sequences were shared between tissue and blood.

The CDR3 is made up of 13 amino acids. Trimming removed 1 base from V and 7 bases from J, with 10 bases in between. Germline assignment: CDR1 MDHEN and CDR2 SYDVKM. TCR alpha and beta CDR3 regions were amplified from RNA using iRepertoire nested multiplex PCR. TCRdb called the multiplex PCR reads again in MiXCR, with one record for every CDR3 protein. This table holds roughly 350,000 distinct CDR3 sequences, around 38% found once. This clonotype was observed at least ten times. Its antigen is unknown. The rearrangement links TRBV28 to TRBJ1-2, with TRBD1 as a possible D gene (6 bases). Sequences were obtained from glioma tissue, nonneoplastic brain tissue, or PBMCs (not recorded which). The sequence came from a human donor with low-grade glioma or glioblastoma, undergoing nonglioma brain surgery, or in good health (not recorded which). In nucleotides, the CDR3 is TGTGCCAGCAGTTTATCCAGGGGCGGTGGCTACACCTTC. Encoded protein: CASSLSRGGGYTF.